A single sample is the source of the 27 T cell receptor beta chains below, sequenced in a study of cytomegalovirus exposure and HLA in healthy donors. The PCR was carried out with 60 Vbeta primers and 13 Jbeta primers. TCRdb's table, derived via immunoSEQ multiplex PCR, lists solely in-frame clones and lacks some. The sample gives 110,000 to 150,000 clones, 60% to 80% of which show up once; 3.5% to 5% is in the top ten. The sequencing input was PBMCs. Receptor source: a male donor in good health and CMV-seronegative.

The V gene is TRBV30, the J gene TRBJ2-1, with 13 bases that match TRBD2. V was pared by 5 bases and J by 10 bases, with 11 bases of the junction left unmatched. Per the germline V gene, CDR1 is GTSNPN and CDR2 is SVGIG (reference sequence). The CDR3 is 15 residues long. The CDR3 DNA sequence: TGTGCCTGGGGGAAAGCCGGACTAGCGGGAGTGGAGCAGTTCTTC. Amino acid sequence: CAWGKAGLAGVEQFF.

V usage is TRBV9 and J usage is TRBJ1-2, with TRBD1 as a possible D gene (6 bases). The germline V gene has CDR1 SGDLS and CDR2 YYNGEE. The CDR3 has 17 amino acids. The germline V and J ends were trimmed by 3 bases and 3 bases, with 21 bases remaining between them. This CDR3 is CASSATIETGIYYGYTF. CDR3 coding DNA: TGTGCCAGCAGCGCGACCATTGAAACAGGGATCTACTATGGCTACACCTTC. Drawing the rest from reference TRBV9 and TRBJ1-2, the complete variable domain is DSGVTQTPKHLITATGQRVTLRCSPRSGDLSVYWYQQSLDQGLQFLIQYYNGEERAKGNILERFSAQQFPDLHSELNLSSLELGDSALYFCASSATIETGIYYGYTFGSGTRLTVV.

This clone was seen a single time. The chain links TRBV5-8 to TRBJ1-1; no clear D. Trimming took off 2 bases at V and 1 base at J, with 12 bases between the two ends. The CDR3 is 15 amino acids. In germline, CDR1 is SGHTS, CDR2 YDEGEE. CDR3 sequence (DNA): TGTGCCAGCAGCTTTCCCGCGACGGGGAACACTGAAGCTTTCTTT. Protein: CASSFPATGNTEAFF.

The chain has TRBV10-3 and TRBJ2-7; TRBD2 is a possible D gene (5 bases). Germline CDR1 and CDR2: ENHRY and SYGVKD. Trimming shortened V by 4 bases and J by 4 bases, and 8 bases separated the two germline ends. The CDR3 runs 12 residues. The CDR3 bases are TGTGCCATCAGTGTCGAGGGTTACGAGCAGTACTTC. This translates into CAISVEGYEQYF.

The chain joins TRBV7-9 to TRBJ2-3, with 12 positions matching TRBD2. Germline V CDR1 and CDR2: SEHNR, FQNEAQ (reference sequence). This CDR3 has 15 residues. V was pared by 4 bases and J by 1 base, with 0 bases of the junction left unmatched. The CDR3 protein is CASSWTSGGTDTQYF. CDR3 sequence (DNA): TGTGCCAGCAGCTGGACTAGCGGGGGCACAGATACGCAGTATTTT.

This clone turned up a few times. The rearrangement uses TRBV12-5 and TRBJ2-7; D ambiguous. The CDR3 runs 14 residues. Germline V lookup: CDR1 LGHNT, CDR2 FRNRAP. The V end lost 4 bases, the J end lost 0 bases, and 10 bases lay between the germline ends. This CDR3 is CASGSQELSYEQYF. The CDR3, as DNA: TGTGCTAGTGGTTCGCAGGAACTCTCCTACGAGCAGTACTTC.

The chain combines TRBV5-6 with TRBJ2-7; possible D gene TRBD2, 5 bases. V was pared by 1 base and J by 6 bases, with 23 bases between. This CDR3 spans 17 amino acids. CDR1 is SGHDT and CDR2 is YYEEEE in the germline V gene. CDR3 sequence reads: CASSLPPLWAGSLEQYF. The CDR3 DNA sequence: TGTGCCAGCAGCTTGCCCCCCCTTTGGGCGGGCAGCCTCGAGCAGTACTTC.

The chain recombines TRBV7-2 with TRBJ1-6; D is undetermined. CDR1 is SGHTA, CDR2 FQGNSA, per germline. There are 13 residues in the CDR3. V lost 0 bases, J lost 9 bases, and 6 bases lay in between. The CDR3 spells CASSLAEGSPLHF. CDR3 in DNA: TGTGCCAGCAGCTTAGCGGAGGGTTCACCCCTCCACTTT.

There are a few counts of this clone. The rearrangement joins TRBV20-1 to TRBJ1-2; no clear D. Trimming removed 6 bases at V and 8 bases at J, with 7 bases between. This CDR3 is built from 9 residues. The V gene's germline CDR1 is DFQATT and CDR2 SNEGSKA (reference sequence). In DNA, the CDR3 is TGCAGTGCACATCAGGGCTACACCTTC. Translated: CSAHQGYTF.

The chain links TRBV6-5 to TRBJ1-2; D remains unclear. V dropped 2 bases and J dropped 4 bases, with 14 bases sitting between them. Germline V gives CDR1 MNHEY, CDR2 SVGAGI. The CDR3 extends over 15 amino acids. The CDR3 loop reads CASSYGRTGSYGYTF. CDR3 in DNA: TGTGCCAGCAGTTACGGCCGGACGGGATCCTATGGCTACACCTTC.

V is TRBV5-4 and J is TRBJ2-1, with no clear D. This CDR3 region has 15 residues. Germline CDR1 is SGHNT and CDR2 is YYREEE (reference sequence). The ends were cut back, 0 bases at V and 7 bases at J, with 14 bases in the middle. This CDR3 reads CASSLGSTLPNEQFF. CDR3 nucleotides: TGTGCCAGCAGCTTGGGGAGTACCCTGCCAAATGAGCAGTTCTTC.

CDR3 region: CASSPWRGRNTEAFF. The CDR3, as DNA: TGTGCCAGCAGCCCGTGGAGAGGGCGAAACACTGAAGCTTTCTTT. The chain links TRBV14 to TRBJ1-1; D gene ambiguous. The CDR3 extends over 15 amino acids. CDR1 is SGHDN, CDR2 FVKESK, per germline. Deletions cut 4 bases from V and 2 bases from J, with 14 bases between.

V and J are TRBV6-5 and TRBJ2-7; TRBD1 matches 9 bases. V shed 8 bases, J shed 5 bases, and the junction held 10 bases outside the gene matches. CDR1 MNHEY and CDR2 SVGAGI come from the germline V gene. The CDR3 runs to 14 residues. This CDR3 reads CASFQSGTGHEQYF. In nucleotides, the CDR3 is TGTGCCAGCTTTCAGTCCGGGACAGGGCACGAGCAGTACTTC.

This chain connects TRBV9 to TRBJ1-6; 7 bases agree with TRBD1. Germline V gene sequence: CDR1 SGDLS, CDR2 YYNGEE. The CDR3 contains 15 residues. V shed 7 bases, J shed 7 bases, and the junction held 11 bases outside the gene matches. The CDR3 region is CASGPVQGSNSPLHF. CDR3 coding DNA: TGTGCCAGCGGGCCGGTACAGGGGAGCAATTCACCCCTCCACTTT.

This chain uses TRBV6-1 with TRBJ2-2; D is perhaps TRBD1 (7 bases). Germline CDR1 MNHNS, CDR2 SASEGT. V shed 4 bases and J shed 3 bases, with 12 bases lying between them. The CDR3 is 15 residues long. The CDR3 DNA follows: TGTGCCAGCAGTGCCCCAGGGGGGTACACCGGGGAGCTGTTTTTT. Translating gives CASSAPGGYTGELFF.

The chain combines TRBV27 with TRBJ1-2; no definite D call. The CDR3 is 14 residues long. The V gene lost 0 bases and the J gene lost 8 bases, with 13 bases spanning the gap. Germline V gives CDR1 MNHEY, CDR2 SMNVEV (reference sequence). CDR3 nucleotides: TGTGCCAGCAGTTTATCACGGGGAGTGAGCGGCTACACCTTC. This sequence encodes CASSLSRGVSGYTF.

The chain joins TRBV10-3 to TRBJ2-1; 11 nucleotides match TRBD2. With 5 bases clipped from V and 3 bases from J, the junction kept 6 bases outside the gene matches. Germline CDR1 and CDR2: ENHRY and SYGVKD. The CDR3 contains 16 residues. This CDR3 is CAISQGLAAHYNEQFF. Written as DNA, the CDR3 is TGTGCCATCAGTCAGGGACTAGCGGCACACTACAATGAGCAGTTCTTC.

The chain employs TRBV11-2 and TRBJ2-7, with TRBD1 matching 9 bases. J gave up 4 bases and V 1 base, and 8 bases lay outside the gene matches. The CDR3 totals 16 residues. Germline lookup yields CDR1 SGHAT and CDR2 FQNNGV. CDR3 nucleotides: TGTGCCAGCAGCTTAGCATGGGACAGGGCAATTTACGAGCAGTACTTC. Protein: CASSLAWDRAIYEQYF.

This chain connects TRBV15 to TRBJ1-4; 7 bases are a match to TRBD1. Looked up from germline, CDR1 is LNHNV and CDR2 is YYDKDF (reference sequence). This CDR3 comprises 15 residues. V was clipped by 6 bases and J by 4 bases; unmatched bases: 8. CDR3 protein: CATRDPGQFNEKLFF. As DNA, the CDR3 is TGTGCCACCAGAGACCCGGGACAGTTTAATGAAAAACTGTTTTTT.

The rearrangement links TRBV7-2 to TRBJ2-7; 10 positions match TRBD2. This CDR3 comprises 15 residues. Looked up from germline, CDR1 is SGHTA and CDR2 is FQGNSA. V was clipped by 5 bases and J by 6 bases; unmatched bases: 10. The CDR3 DNA reads TGTGCCAGCAGCGCAGGACTAGCGGTGGACCCCGAGCAGTACTTC. Protein sequence: CASSAGLAVDPEQYF. Full variable domain (outside the CDR3, taken from reference TRBV7-2 and TRBJ2-7): GAGVSQSPSNKVTEKGKDVELRCDPISGHTALYWYRQSLGQGLEFLIYFQGNSAPDKSGLPSDRFSAERTGGSVSTLTIQRTQQEDSAVYLCASSAGLAVDPEQYFGPGTRLTVT.

The CDR3 here is CASSPGTGNEQFF. The DNA for the CDR3 is TGTGCCAGCTCACCAGGGACAGGGAATGAGCAGTTCTTC. This chain connects TRBV18 to TRBJ2-1; 9 nucleotides line up with TRBD1. Trimming at V came to 2 bases and at J to 7 bases, leaving 0 bases not matched to a gene. This CDR3 is built from 13 residues. The V gene's germline CDR1 is KGHSH and CDR2 LQKENI.

V is TRBV7-3 and J is TRBJ2-1; the D gene is possibly TRBD2 (5 bases). V gave up 2 bases and J gave up 8 bases, with 10 bases separating them. The CDR3 is 13 residues long. Germline lookup yields CDR1 SGHTA and CDR2 FQGTGA. CDR3 sequence (DNA): TGTGCCAGCAGCTTATACGGGGTCGATGAGCAGTTCTTC. This sequence encodes CASSLYGVDEQFF. Looking up the rest from reference TRBV7-3 and TRBJ2-1 gives the full variable domain: GAGVSQTPSNKVTEKGKYVELRCDPISGHTALYWYRQSLGQGPEFLIYFQGTGAADDSGLPNDRFFAVRPEGSVSTLKIQRTERGDSAVYLCASSLYGVDEQFFGPGTRLTVL.

This rearrangement joins TRBV30 to TRBJ1-1; D perhaps matches TRBD1 (5 bases). CDR1 is GTSNPN and CDR2 is SVGIG in the germline V gene (reference sequence). This CDR3 spans 14 amino acids. V was clipped by 2 bases and J by 0 bases, with 10 bases between them. The CDR3 spells CAWSKGQMNTEAFF. DNA of the CDR3: TGTGCCTGGAGTAAAGGACAAATGAACACTGAAGCTTTCTTT. The full variable domain, rest sourced from reference TRBV30 and TRBJ1-1, is SQTIHQWPATLVQPVGSPLSLECTVEGTSNPNLYWYRQAAGRGLQLLFYSVGIGQISSEVPQNLSASRPQDRQFILSSKKLLLSDSGFYLCAWSKGQMNTEAFFGQGTRLTVV.

The table lists this clone with a count of one. The CDR3 is CASSIELAGWGKNIQYF. The CDR3 DNA reads as TGTGCCAGTAGTATAGAACTAGCGGGGTGGGGCAAAAACATTCAGTACTTC. The chain couples TRBV19 to TRBJ2-4, with TRBD2 identical over 10 bases. This CDR3 spans 17 amino acids. V shed 0 bases, J shed 3 bases, and the junction held 5 bases outside the gene matches. Looked up from germline, CDR1 is LNHDA and CDR2 is SQIVND (reference sequence).

The chain joins TRBV5-4 to TRBJ1-2; TRBD1 aligns across 9 bases. Looked up from germline, CDR1 is SGHNT and CDR2 is YYREEE (reference sequence). V was pared by 0 bases and J by 7 bases, with 7 bases of the junction left unmatched. The CDR3 runs to 15 residues. CDR3 region: CASSLAGQGDRGYTF. DNA for the CDR3: TGTGCCAGCAGCTTGGCGGGACAGGGAGACCGTGGCTACACCTTC.

V and J are TRBV19 and TRBJ1-5; no reliable D call. Trimming left V 6 bases short and J 5 bases short, with 17 bases between. Germline CDR1 and CDR2: LNHDA and SQIVND (reference sequence). CDR3 length equals 15 residues. The DNA of the CDR3 is TGTGCCAGTAGCTTGGACCGGGATGTGGATCAGCCCCAGCATTTT. This encodes CASSLDRDVDQPQHF.

J is TRBJ2-3 and V is TRBV5-4; tentatively, D is TRBD2 (7 bases). V shed 5 bases and J shed 5 bases, with 18 bases lying between them. CDR1 is SGHNT, CDR2 YYREEE, per germline (reference sequence). This CDR3 comprises 15 residues. CDR3 residues: CASRRGGAGEDTQYF. Here the CDR3 DNA reads TGTGCCAGCAGGAGGGGGGGGGCCGGGGAAGATACGCAGTATTTT.